The clone carrying this TCR beta chain was picked up a small number of times. A read error may produce the germline difference seen at one junction end. The CDR3 is 15 amino acids. Per the germline V gene, CDR1 is DFQATT and CDR2 is SNEGSKA (reference sequence). These data come from a study of T-cell reconstitution after alpha-beta-depleted transplantation in children. Unique molecular identifiers featured in how the TCRbeta library was prepared. Each CDR3 protein gets one entry after TCRdb re-called the PCR reads with MiXCR. Altogether 98,000 or so distinct CDR3 sequences are present, around a quarter being singletons, with the ten largest covering about a fifth.

The sequencing used PBMCs, collected before TCRalphabeta/CD19-depleted stem cell transplant. This chain uses TRBV20-1 with TRBJ2-3; possibly TRBD2 for D (5 bases). This clonotype was sampled from a boy under 10 years old with acute lymphoblastic leukemia, due to receive a stem cell transplant. The CDR3 is CSARDLAKSTDTQYF. The CDR3 DNA sequence: TGCAGTGCCAGAGACTTAGCGAAGAGCACAGATACGCAGTATTTT.